This T cell receptor beta chain came from a study of PD-1 blockade in mismatch repair-deficient tumors. Study in general: Enrolled about 2013-2016, patients had progressing, pretreated mismatch repair-deficient cancers of approximately 13 types. Study results and limitations: Tumor-resident clones, often undetectable pretreatment in blood, expanded then contracted after pembrolizumab.

The CDR3 sequence is 13 residues long. The germline CDR1 and CDR2 sequences are SGHDT and YYEEEE. Trimming stripped 4 bases from V and 5 bases from J, with 11 bases between. Points on this clone: The antigen remains unidentified.

All patients were mismatch repair deficient, assessed by either PCR or immunohistochemistry. Sequencing was performed with immunoSEQ multiplex PCR; in TCRdb, only in-frame clones are kept and a portion is missing. The sample shows 95,000 to 150,000 clones, around 83% of them seen only once. This specimen consisted of peripheral blood, obtained 44 weeks after starting pembrolizumab. The gene calls are TRBV5-6 and TRBJ2-3, with D unclear. The TCR originated in an adult with mismatch repair-deficient cancer. The CDR3 protein is CASSGALRDTQYF. In DNA form, the CDR3 reads TGTGCCAGCAGCGGAGCACTAAGAGATACGCAGTATTTT.